This T cell receptor (beta chain) came from a study of blood T cell repertoires in COVID-19. Study summary: The study drew acute and convalescent COVID-19 samples from the United States, Italy and Spain. The cDNA or gDNA used as material had been derived from T cells, B-cell-depleted T cells, or PBMCs.

From germline, CDR1 is LGHDT and CDR2 YNNKEL (reference sequence). This CDR3 region has 15 residues. V was pared by 2 bases and J by 6 bases, with 3 bases of the junction left unmatched. How the authors handled the data: Reference gene primer amplification gave nucleated cell count estimates. Sequenced by immunoSEQ multiplex PCR; TCRdb stores in-frame clones only, minus some. Clone size and V and J calls were adopted from that table, with D and trimming inferred from the DNA. This repertoire shows 45,000 to 55,000 clones, more than 70% found once; its top ten account for roughly 10%. This chain joins TRBV3-1 (or the pseudogene TRBV3-2) and TRBJ2-1; TRBD2 agrees at 11 bases. The source is a man between 70 and 80 years old with active COVID-19. Sequenced sample: peripheral blood. The DNA for the CDR3 is TGTGCCAGCAGCCAACTAGCGGGGGGAATCAATGAGCAGTTCTTC. Protein product: CASSQLAGGINEQFF.